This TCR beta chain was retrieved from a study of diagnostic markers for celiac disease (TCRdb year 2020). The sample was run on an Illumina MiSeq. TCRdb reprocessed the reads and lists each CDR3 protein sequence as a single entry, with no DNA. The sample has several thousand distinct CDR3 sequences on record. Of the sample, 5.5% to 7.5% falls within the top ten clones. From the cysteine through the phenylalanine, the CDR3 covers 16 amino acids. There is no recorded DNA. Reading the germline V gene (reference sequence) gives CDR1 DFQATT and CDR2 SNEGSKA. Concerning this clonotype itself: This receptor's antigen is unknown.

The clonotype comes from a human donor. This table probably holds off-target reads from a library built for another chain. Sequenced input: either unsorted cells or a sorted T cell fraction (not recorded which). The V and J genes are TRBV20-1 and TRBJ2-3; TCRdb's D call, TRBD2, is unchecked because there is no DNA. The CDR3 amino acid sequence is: CSASRLAGVSTDTQYF.